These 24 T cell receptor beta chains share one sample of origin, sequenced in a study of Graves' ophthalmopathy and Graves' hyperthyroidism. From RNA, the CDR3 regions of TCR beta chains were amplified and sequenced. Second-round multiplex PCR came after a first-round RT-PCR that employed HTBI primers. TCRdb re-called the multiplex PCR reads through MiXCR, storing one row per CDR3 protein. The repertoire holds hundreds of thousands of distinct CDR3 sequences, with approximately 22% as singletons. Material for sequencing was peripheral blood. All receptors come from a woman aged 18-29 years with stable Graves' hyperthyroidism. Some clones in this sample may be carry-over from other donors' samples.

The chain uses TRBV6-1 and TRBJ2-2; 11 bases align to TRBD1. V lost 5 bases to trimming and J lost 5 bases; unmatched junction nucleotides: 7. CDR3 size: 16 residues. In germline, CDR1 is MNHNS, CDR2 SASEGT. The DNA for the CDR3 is TGTGCCAGCAGTACACCGGGACAGGGGGAGACCGGGGAGCTGTTTTTT. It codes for CASSTPGQGETGELFF.

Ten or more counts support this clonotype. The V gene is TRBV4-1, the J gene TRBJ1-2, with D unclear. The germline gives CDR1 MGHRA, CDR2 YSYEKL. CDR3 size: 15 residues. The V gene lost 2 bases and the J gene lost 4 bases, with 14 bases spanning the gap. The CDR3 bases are TGCGCCAGCAGCCAACCCGTAGGCGGAGGCTATGGCTACACCTTC. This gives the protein CASSQPVGGGYGYTF.

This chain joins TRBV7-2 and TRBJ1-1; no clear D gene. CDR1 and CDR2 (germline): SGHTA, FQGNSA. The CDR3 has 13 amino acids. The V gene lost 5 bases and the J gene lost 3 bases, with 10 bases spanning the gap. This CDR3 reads CASSHGGYTEAFF. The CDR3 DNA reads TGTGCCAGCAGCCACGGAGGTTACACTGAAGCTTTCTTT.

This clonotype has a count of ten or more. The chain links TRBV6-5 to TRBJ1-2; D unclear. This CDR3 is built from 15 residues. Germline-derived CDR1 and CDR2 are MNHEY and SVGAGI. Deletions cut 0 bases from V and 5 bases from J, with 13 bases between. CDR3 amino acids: CASSYSDGVAYGYTF. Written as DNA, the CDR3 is TGTGCCAGCAGTTACTCGGATGGTGTAGCATATGGCTACACCTTC.

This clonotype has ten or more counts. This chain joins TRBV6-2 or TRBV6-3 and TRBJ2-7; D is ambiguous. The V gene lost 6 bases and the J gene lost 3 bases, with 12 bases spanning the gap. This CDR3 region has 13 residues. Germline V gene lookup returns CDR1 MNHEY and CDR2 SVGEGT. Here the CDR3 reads CASRPDVHYEQYF. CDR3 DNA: TGTGCCAGCAGACCCGACGTGCACTACGAGCAGTACTTC.

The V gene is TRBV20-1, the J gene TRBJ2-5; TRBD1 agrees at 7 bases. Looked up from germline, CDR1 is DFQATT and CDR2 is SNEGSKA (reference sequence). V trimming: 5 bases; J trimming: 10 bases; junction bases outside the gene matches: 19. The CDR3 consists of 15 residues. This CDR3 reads CSAGTGTDGVEDQYF. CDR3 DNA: TGCAGTGCTGGGACCGGGACAGACGGCGTGGAGGACCAGTACTTC.

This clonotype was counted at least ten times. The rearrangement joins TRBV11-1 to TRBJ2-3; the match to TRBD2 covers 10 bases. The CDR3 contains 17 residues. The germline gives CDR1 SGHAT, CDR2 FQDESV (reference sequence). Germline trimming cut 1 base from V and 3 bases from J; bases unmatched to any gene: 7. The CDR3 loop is CASSLDPLAGVTDTQYF. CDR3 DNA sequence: TGTGCCAGCAGCTTAGACCCGCTAGCGGGAGTTACAGATACGCAGTATTTT.

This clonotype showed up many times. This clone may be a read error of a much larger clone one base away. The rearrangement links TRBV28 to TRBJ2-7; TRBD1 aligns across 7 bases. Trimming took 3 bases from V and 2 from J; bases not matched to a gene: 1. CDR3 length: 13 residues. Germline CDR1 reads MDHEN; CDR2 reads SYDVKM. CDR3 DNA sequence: TGTGCCAGCAGTTTCCAGGGGGCCTACGAGCAGTACTTC. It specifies CASSFQGAYEQYF.

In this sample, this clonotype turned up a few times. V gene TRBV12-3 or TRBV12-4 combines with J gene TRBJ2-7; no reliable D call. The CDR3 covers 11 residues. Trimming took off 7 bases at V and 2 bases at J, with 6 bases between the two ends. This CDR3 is CASKEAYEQYF. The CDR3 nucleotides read TGTGCCAGCAAAGAAGCCTACGAGCAGTACTTC.

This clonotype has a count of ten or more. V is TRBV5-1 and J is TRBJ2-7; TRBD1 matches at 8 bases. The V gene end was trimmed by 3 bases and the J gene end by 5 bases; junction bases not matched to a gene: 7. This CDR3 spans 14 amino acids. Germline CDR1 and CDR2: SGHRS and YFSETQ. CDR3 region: CASSYRDRLDEQYF. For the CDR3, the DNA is TGCGCCAGCAGCTACCGGGACAGGCTGGACGAGCAGTACTTC.

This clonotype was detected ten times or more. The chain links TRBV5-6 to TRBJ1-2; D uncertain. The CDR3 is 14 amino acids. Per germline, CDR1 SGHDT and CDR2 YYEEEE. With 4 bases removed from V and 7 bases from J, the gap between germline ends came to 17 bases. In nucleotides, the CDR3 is TGTGCCAGCAGCGTACTAAGGAATTCGGGTGGCTACACCTTC. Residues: CASSVLRNSGGYTF.

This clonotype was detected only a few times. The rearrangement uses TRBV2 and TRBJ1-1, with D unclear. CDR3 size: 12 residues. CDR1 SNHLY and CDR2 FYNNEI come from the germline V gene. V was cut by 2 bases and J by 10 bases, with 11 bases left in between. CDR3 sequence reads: CASSEYPGGAFF. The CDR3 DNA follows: TGTGCCAGCAGTGAATATCCCGGCGGAGCTTTCTTT.

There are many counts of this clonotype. The CDR3 nucleotides read TGTGCCAGCAAACCAGGGGATTTAGAGGACACTGAAGCTTTCTTT. This encodes CASKPGDLEDTEAFF. The chain recombines TRBV6-7 with TRBJ1-1; D perhaps matches TRBD1 (6 bases). TRBV6-7 has ORF status, its function being uncertain. V was pared by 7 bases and J by 3 bases, with 18 bases between. This CDR3 has 15 residues.

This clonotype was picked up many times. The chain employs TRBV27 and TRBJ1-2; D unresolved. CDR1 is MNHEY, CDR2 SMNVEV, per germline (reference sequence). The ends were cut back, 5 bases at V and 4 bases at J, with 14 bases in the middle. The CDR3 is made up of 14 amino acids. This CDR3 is CASSPVSQFYGYTF. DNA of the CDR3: TGTGCCAGCAGTCCGGTATCTCAGTTCTATGGCTACACCTTC.

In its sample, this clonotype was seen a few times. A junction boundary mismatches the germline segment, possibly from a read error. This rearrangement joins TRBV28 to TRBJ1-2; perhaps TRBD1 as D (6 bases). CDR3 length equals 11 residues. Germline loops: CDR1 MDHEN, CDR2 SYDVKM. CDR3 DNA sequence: TGCCTTACAGGGAGCTCCTATGGCTACACCTTC. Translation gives CLTGSSYGYTF.

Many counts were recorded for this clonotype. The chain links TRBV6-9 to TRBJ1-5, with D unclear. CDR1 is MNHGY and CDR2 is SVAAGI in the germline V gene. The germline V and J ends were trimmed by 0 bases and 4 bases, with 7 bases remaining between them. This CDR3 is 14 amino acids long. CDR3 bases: TGTGCCAGCAGTTATTCTAACGATAATCAGCCCCAGCATTTT. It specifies CASSYSNDNQPQHF.

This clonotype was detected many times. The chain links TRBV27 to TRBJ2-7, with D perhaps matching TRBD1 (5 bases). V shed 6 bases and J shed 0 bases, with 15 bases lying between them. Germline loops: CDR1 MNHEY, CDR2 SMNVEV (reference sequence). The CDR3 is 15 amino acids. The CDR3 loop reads CASSPDSAISYEQYF. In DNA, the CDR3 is TGTGCCAGCAGCCCCGACAGTGCCATCTCCTACGAGCAGTACTTC.

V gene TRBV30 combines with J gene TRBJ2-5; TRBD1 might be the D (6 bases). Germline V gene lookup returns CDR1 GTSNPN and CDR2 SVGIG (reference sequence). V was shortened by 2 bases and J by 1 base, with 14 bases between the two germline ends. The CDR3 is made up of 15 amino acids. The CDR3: CAWSPQGQLQETQYF. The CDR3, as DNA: TGTGCCTGGAGTCCCCAGGGACAACTCCAAGAGACCCAGTACTTC. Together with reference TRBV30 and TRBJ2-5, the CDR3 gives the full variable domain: SQTIHQWPATLVQPVGSPLSLECTVEGTSNPNLYWYRQAAGRGLQLLFYSVGIGQISSEVPQNLSASRPQDRQFILSSKKLLLSDSGFYLCAWSPQGQLQETQYFGPGTRLLVL.

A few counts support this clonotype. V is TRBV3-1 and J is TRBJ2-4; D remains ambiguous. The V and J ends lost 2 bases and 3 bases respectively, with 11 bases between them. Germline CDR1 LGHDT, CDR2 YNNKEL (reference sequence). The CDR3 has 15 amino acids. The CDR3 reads CASSQTGGNKNIQYF. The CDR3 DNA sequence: TGTGCCAGCAGCCAAACTGGCGGCAACAAAAACATTCAGTACTTC.

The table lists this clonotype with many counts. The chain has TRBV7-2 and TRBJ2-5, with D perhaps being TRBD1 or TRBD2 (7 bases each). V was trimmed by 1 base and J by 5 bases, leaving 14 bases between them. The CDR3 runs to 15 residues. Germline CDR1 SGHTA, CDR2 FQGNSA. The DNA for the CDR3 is TGTGCCAGCAGCTTAGAGGGCAGGGGGGGGGAGACCCAGTACTTC. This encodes CASSLEGRGGETQYF.

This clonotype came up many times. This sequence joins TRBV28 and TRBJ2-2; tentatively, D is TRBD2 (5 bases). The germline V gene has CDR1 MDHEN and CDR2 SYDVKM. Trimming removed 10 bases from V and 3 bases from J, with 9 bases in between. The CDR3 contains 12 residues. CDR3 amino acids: CATQRYTGELFF. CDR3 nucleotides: TGTGCCACTCAGCGGTACACCGGGGAGCTGTTTTTT.

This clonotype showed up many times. The chain's CDR3 is CASSPTEGETQYF. The CDR3 DNA reads as TGTGCCAGCAGCCCGACGGAAGGAGAGACCCAGTACTTC. The chain has TRBV7-2 and TRBJ2-5; D not certain. The length of the CDR3 is 13 residues. The V end lost 5 bases, the J end lost 4 bases, and 11 bases lay between the germline ends. Looked up from germline, CDR1 is SGHTA and CDR2 is FQGNSA.

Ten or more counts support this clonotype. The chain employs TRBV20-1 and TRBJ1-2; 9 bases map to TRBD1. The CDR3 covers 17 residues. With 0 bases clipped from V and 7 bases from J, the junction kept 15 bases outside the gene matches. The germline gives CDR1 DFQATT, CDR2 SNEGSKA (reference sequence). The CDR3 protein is CSARDAPEDRGFRGYTF. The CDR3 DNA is TGCAGTGCTAGAGATGCTCCCGAGGACAGGGGATTTCGTGGCTACACCTTC.

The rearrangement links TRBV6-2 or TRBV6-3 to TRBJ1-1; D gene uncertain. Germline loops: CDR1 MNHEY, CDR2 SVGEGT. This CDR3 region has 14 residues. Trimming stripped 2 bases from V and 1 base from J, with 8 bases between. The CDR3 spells CASSYKVTNTEAFF. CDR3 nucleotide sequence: TGTGCCAGCAGTTACAAAGTGACGAACACTGAAGCTTTCTTT.